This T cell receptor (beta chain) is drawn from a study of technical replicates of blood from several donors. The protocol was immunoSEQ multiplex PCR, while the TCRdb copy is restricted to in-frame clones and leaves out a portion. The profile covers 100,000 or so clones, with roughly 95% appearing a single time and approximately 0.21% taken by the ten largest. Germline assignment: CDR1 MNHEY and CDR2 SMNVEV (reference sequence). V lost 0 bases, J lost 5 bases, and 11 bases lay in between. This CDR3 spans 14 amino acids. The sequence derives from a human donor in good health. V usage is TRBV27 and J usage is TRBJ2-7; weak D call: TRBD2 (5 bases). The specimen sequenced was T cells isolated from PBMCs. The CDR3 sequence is CASSLSVMGDEQYF. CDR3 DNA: TGTGCCAGCAGTTTATCGGTTATGGGAGACGAGCAGTACTTC.